The text below deals with one T cell receptor (beta chain). Which antigen it targets is not known. It has no much larger one-base neighbor in the sample; base qualities were not kept. The data were obtained in a study of beta chain features in type 1 diabetes (dated by TCRdb to about 2018). In terms of the full investigation: Patients and healthy donors did not differ in mean age, gender distribution, total cell number or subset yield. Naive and central memory subsets were obtained from all 28 donors, but regulatory and stem cell-like memory subsets were isolated from only 8 patients and roughly eight healthy donors. The study compared TCRB repertoires of sorted circulating CD4+ T cell subsets between recently diagnosed type 1 diabetes patients and matched healthy donors. A total of 100 million to 110 million sorted cells were examined across all samples, and a strong correlation was observed between cell number per subset and RNA yield. What the authors observed across the whole study: Fewer insertions and more nucleotide deletions at VDJ recombination sites were observed in patients with type 1 diabetes, implying thymic rearrangement abnormalities. PCR might favor shorter templates, but patient and control samples were amplified and corrected together, so any skew would affect both groups equally. Naive, central memory and regulatory TCRB repertoires appeared more similar among patients than among healthy donors. Because small numbers of individuals were included in the HLA sub-analyses, any influence of HLA type on TCRB rearrangement was left unresolved. Because cDNA rather than genomic DNA was sequenced, highly expressing activated cells could have been over-represented, although no difference in activation and CD3 levels was found between groups. In all four CD4+ subsets, TCRB CDR3 length was moderately but significantly shorter in type 1 diabetes patients.

From each donor, a single peripheral blood sample of about 100 mL on average was drawn into heparinised tubes. Naive, central memory, regulatory and stem cell-like memory CD4+ T cells were sorted on a BD FACSAria II using a panel including CD45RO, CCR7, CD25, CD127, CD95 and CD27. All sorted populations exceeded 98% purity. PBMCs were isolated right away by Lymphoprep density gradient centrifugation and were stained directly, without culture. So that batch effects would be minimized, each experiment stained and sorted samples in pairs, pairing one healthy donor with one patient. The entire amount of isolated RNA was reverse transcribed using the High Capacity cDNA Reverse Transcription Kit, so the sequenced TCRB transcripts were expressed ones. Deep immunoSEQ sequencing was performed on naive, central memory and regulatory T cell samples, with an average of around 3.4 million total reads per sample. After sorted cells were lysed in RLT buffer, RNA was extracted with DNase-treated RNeasy Micro or Mini kits, with the choice depending on cell number. To prevent cross-contamination, every cell subset was processed on its own, while patient and healthy donor samples were processed together. Using the immunoSEQ multiplex PCR, TCRB sequences were amplified from cDNA into 87-bp fragments spanning the CDR3 region. Amplicons were sequenced on the Illumina HiSeq platform. The source study handled its data this way. PCR bias was computationally corrected using synthetic template baselines, reads within Hamming distance 2 were collapsed, and singletons that could not be merged were discarded. Reads were aligned against IMGT to assign V, D and J genes, CDR3 length and insertions or deletions at six rearrangement sites. Within each subset, clonotype counts were normalized to the number of sorted cells before true diversity and Gini coefficients were calculated with the tcR R package. The overlap coefficient, calculated on TCRB nucleotide sequences, was used to quantify repertoire sharing. Here the immuneACCESS table is served through TCRdb, limited to in-frame sequences with V and J called. Missing clones are a known gap in these copies; in checked studies unresolved V genes cover under half, and the rest lacks a known reason. V and J calls and clone size come straight from that table; D and trimming were deduced from the DNA. The sample yields more than 100,000 clones; around 17% were counted once. Of the sample, over 2% is held by the ten largest clones.

The sequencing sample was made of central memory CD4+ T cells from blood. The clonotype was recovered from a man aged 25-45 years with type 1 diabetes.

The DNA reads as follows: TGTGCCAGCAGCCAAACCCAGGGGAATGAGCAGTTCTTC. It translates as CASSQTQGNEQFF. This sequence uses TRBV6-6 and TRBJ2-1; the best D guess is TRBD1, with 6 bases matching. V lost 6 bases and J lost 7 bases; the stretch between them is 13 bases long. The cysteine opens and the phenylalanine closes a CDR3 of 13 amino acids. Just the 39-base CDR3 DNA is kept, in frame starting at base 1. As encoded in the germline V gene (reference sequence), CDR1 is MNHNY while CDR2 is SVGAGI.